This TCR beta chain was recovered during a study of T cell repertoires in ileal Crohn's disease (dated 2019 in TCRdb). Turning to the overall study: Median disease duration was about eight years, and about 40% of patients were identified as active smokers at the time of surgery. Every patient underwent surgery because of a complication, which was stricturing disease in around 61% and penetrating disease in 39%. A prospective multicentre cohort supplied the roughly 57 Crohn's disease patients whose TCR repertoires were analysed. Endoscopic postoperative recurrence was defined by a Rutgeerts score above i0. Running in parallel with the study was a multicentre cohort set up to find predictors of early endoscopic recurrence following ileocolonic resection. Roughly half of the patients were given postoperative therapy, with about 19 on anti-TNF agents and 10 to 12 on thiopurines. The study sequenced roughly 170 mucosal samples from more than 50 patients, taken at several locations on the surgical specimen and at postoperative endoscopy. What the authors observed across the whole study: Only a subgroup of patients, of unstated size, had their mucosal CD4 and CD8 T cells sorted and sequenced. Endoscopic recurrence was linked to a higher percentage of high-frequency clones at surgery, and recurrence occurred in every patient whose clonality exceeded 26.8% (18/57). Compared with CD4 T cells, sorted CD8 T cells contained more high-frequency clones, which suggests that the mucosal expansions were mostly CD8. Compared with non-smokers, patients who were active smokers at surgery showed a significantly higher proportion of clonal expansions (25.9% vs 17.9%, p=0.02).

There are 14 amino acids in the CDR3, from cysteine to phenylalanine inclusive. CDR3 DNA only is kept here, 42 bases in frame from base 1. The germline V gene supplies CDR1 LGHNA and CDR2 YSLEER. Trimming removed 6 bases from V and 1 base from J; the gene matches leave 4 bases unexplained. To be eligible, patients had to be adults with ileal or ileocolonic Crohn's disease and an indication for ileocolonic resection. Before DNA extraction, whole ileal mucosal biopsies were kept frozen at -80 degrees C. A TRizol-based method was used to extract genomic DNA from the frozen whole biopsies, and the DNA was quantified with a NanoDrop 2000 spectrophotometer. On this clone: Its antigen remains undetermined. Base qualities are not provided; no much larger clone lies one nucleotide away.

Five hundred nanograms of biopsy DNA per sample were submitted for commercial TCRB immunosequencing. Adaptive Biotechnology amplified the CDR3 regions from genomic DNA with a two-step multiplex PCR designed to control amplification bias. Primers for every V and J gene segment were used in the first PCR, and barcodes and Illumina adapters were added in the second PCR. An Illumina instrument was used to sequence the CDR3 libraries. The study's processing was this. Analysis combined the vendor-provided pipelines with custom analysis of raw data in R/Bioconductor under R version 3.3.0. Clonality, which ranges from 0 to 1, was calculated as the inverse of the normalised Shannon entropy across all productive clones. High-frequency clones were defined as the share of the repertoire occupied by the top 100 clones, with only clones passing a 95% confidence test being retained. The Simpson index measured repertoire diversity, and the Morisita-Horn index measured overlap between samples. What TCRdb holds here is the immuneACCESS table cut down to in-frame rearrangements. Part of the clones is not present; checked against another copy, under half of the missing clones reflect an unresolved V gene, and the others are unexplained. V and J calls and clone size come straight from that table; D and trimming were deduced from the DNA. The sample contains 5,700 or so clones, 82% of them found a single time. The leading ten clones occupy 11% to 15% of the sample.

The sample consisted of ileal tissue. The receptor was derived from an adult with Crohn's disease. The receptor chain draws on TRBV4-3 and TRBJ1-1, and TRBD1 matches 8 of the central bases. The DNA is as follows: TGCGCCAGCAGGCAGGGGGCGGAGAACACTGAAGCTTTCTTT. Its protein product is CASRQGAENTEAFF.